The 30 T cell receptor beta chains presented below share a single source sample, sequenced in a study of early T cells in non-severe SARS-CoV-2 infection (dated by TCRdb to 2020 to 2023). The library was prepared using 5' RACE. The sample was run on a NextSeq 500. In TCRdb, the public reads were trimmed at Q25 with fastp and aligned with MiXCR, with productive beta chains retained. When rows share a CDR3 protein, they turn into one entry using the most common DNA and genes. In all, the sample holds more than 95,000 distinct CDR3 sequences, and about 16% of those were seen once. In total, the top ten clones hold 21% of the sample. The specimen sequenced was whole blood. The source of these receptors is an adult who was a healthcare worker with PCR-confirmed SARS-CoV-2 infection or an uninfected control (not recorded which).

A few counts support this clonotype. This chain links TRBV12-3 or TRBV12-4 with TRBJ2-5; either TRBD1 or TRBD2 may fit D (5 bases each). Deletions cut 7 bases from V and 4 bases from J, with 13 bases between. This CDR3 region has 13 residues. CDR3 residues: CASNQWGRETQYF. The CDR3 DNA follows: TGTGCCAGCAATCAATGGGGGAGAGAGACCCAGTACTTC.

This clonotype appeared a few times. The chain recombines TRBV30 with TRBJ2-2; 7 nucleotides align to TRBD1. CDR1 and CDR2 (germline): GTSNPN, SVGIG (reference sequence). The CDR3 contains 14 residues. J lost 3 bases, V lost 1 base, and 2 bases had no gene match. The CDR3 protein is CAWSEQGYTGELFF. CDR3 nucleotide sequence: TGTGCCTGGAGTGAACAGGGGTACACCGGGGAGCTGTTTTTT. The full variable domain, rest sourced from reference TRBV30 and TRBJ2-2, is SQTIHQWPATLVQPVGSPLSLECTVEGTSNPNLYWYRQAAGRGLQLLFYSVGIGQISSEVPQNLSASRPQDRQFILSSKKLLLSDSGFYLCAWSEQGYTGELFFGEGSRLTVL.

V usage is TRBV6-6 and J usage is TRBJ1-4; 7 bases fit TRBD1. With 5 bases clipped from V and 6 bases from J, the junction kept 3 bases outside the gene matches. Germline assignment: CDR1 MNHNY and CDR2 SVGAGI (reference sequence). This CDR3 spans 13 amino acids. The CDR3 DNA sequence: TGTGCCAGCAGTGGGACAGCCCATGAAAAACTGTTTTTT. Translated, it gives CASSGTAHEKLFF.

The chain has TRBV29-1 and TRBJ2-5; D is uncertain. Looked up from germline, CDR1 is SQVTM and CDR2 is ANQGSEA. The CDR3 spans 13 residues. V lost 4 bases to trimming and J lost 2 bases, with 11 bases between them. The CDR3 nucleotides are TGCAGCGTTGTCGGCCCCAAGCAAGAGACCCAGTACTTC. Protein product: CSVVGPKQETQYF. Looking up the rest from reference TRBV29-1 and TRBJ2-5 gives the full variable domain: SAVISQKPSRDICQRGTSLTIQCQVDSQVTMMFWYRQQPGQSLTLIATANQGSEATYESGFVIDKFPISRPNLTFSTLTVSNMSPEDSSIYLCSVVGPKQETQYFGPGTRLLVL.

In its sample, this clonotype was seen a few times. The chain couples TRBV20-1 to TRBJ2-5; TRBD2 agrees at 7 bases. Germline CDR1 DFQATT, CDR2 SNEGSKA (reference sequence). Losses at the gene ends were 0 bases for V and 3 bases for J; bases not matched to a gene: 10. The CDR3 runs 16 residues. DNA for the CDR3: TGCAGTGCTAGAGACCTCGCCGGGGGGTGGGAAGAGACCCAGTACTTC. Translation: CSARDLAGGWEETQYF.

This chain uses TRBV12-3 or TRBV12-4 with TRBJ2-5, with D perhaps matching TRBD1 or TRBD2 (6 bases each). The CDR3 loop spans 13 amino acids. V lost 10 bases and J lost 3, with 15 bases in between. The CDR3 loop is CATRGGSEETQYF. The CDR3 nucleotides are TGTGCCACCCGAGGGGGGAGTGAAGAGACCCAGTACTTC.

This clonotype was counted a few times. This chain links TRBV6-2 or TRBV6-3 with TRBJ1-2, with a possible D match to TRBD1 (5 bases). The CDR3 is made up of 12 amino acids. V shed 5 bases and J shed 4 bases, with 8 bases lying between them. Germline V lookup: CDR1 MNHEY, CDR2 SVGEGT. The CDR3 bases are TGTGCCAGCAGTCCGGACACCTATGGCTACACCTTC. This gives the protein CASSPDTYGYTF.

This clonotype has just a few counts. The chain couples TRBV5-1 to TRBJ1-2; unclear D gene. V was clipped by 3 bases and J by 7 bases, with 10 bases between them. The CDR3 has 12 amino acids. Germline CDR1 and CDR2: SGHRS and YFSETQ. The CDR3 DNA is TGCGCCAGCAGCTCGGGTCTGGCTGGCTACACCTTC. Amino acids: CASSSGLAGYTF.

This chain connects TRBV6-5 to TRBJ2-5; 11 bases match TRBD2. Trimming at V came to 0 bases and at J to 4 bases, leaving 10 bases not matched to a gene. Per germline, CDR1 MNHEY and CDR2 SVGAGI. The CDR3 covers 18 residues. CDR3 in DNA: TGTGCCAGCAGTTACTCTAGCGGGGGGGCCGGTTTAGGAGAGACCCAGTACTTC. It translates to CASSYSSGGAGLGETQYF.

The chain couples TRBV3-1 to TRBJ1-5, with D uncertain. The CDR3 consists of 14 residues. The germline V gene encodes CDR1 LGHDT and CDR2 YNNKEL (reference sequence). V lost 1 base, J lost 7 bases, and 11 bases lay in between. CDR3 sequence: CASSQGSSGQPQHF. The CDR3 nucleotides read TGTGCCAGCAGCCAAGGGTCTAGTGGGCAGCCCCAGCATTTT.

This clonotype was detected a few times. V and J are TRBV18 and TRBJ2-1, with D possibly being TRBD2 (7 bases). The length of the CDR3 is 18 residues. The V gene's germline CDR1 is KGHSH and CDR2 LQKENI. V gave up 1 base and J gave up 7 bases, with 23 bases separating them. As DNA, the CDR3 is TGTGCCAGCTCACCACGGTCTAGTCGGGGGGCCGCCGCAAATGAGCAGTTCTTC. The encoded protein is CASSPRSSRGAAANEQFF.

The V call is TRBV4-2, the J call TRBJ2-3, with TRBD2 matching 9 bases. J lost 4 bases, V lost 1 base, and 9 bases had no gene match. The CDR3 is 17 residues long. The germline V gene has CDR1 LGHNA and CDR2 YNFKEQ. CDR3 sequence: CASSQVERGAFPDTQYF. The CDR3 coding sequence is TGTGCCAGCAGCCAAGTGGAGCGGGGGGCCTTCCCAGATACGCAGTATTTT.

In its sample, this clonotype was seen a few times. The V gene is TRBV7-9, the J gene TRBJ1-6; D not certain. With 4 bases removed from V and 7 bases from J, the gap between germline ends came to 11 bases. CDR1 is SEHNR, CDR2 FQNEAQ, per germline (reference sequence). This CDR3 comprises 14 residues. DNA for the CDR3: TGTGCCAGCAGCTACGGGAATCCAAATTCACCCCTCCACTTT. It yields the protein CASSYGNPNSPLHF.

This clonotype has more than one count but fewer than ten. The chain has TRBV2 and TRBJ2-7, with D maybe TRBD1 (6 bases). The V and J ends lost 8 bases and 3 bases respectively, with 11 bases between them. The CDR3 is 12 residues long. The germline CDR1 and CDR2 sequences are SNHLY and FYNNEI. The DNA of the CDR3 is TGTGCCAGCGCAGGGGCTCTCTACGAGCAGTACTTC. This translates into CASAGALYEQYF. Complete variable domain (other parts from reference TRBV2 and TRBJ2-7): EPEVTQTPSHQVTQMGQEVILRCVPISNHLYFYWYRQILGQKVEFLVSFYNNEISEKSEIFDDQFSVERPDGSNFTLKIRSTKLEDSAMYFCASAGALYEQYFGPGTRLTVT.

This clonotype was picked up a small number of times. The V call is TRBV15, the J call TRBJ2-2, with no clear D. Germline CDR1 LNHNV, CDR2 YYDKDF (reference sequence). This CDR3 is 15 amino acids long. V lost 0 bases and J 4 bases, leaving 9 bases between the germline ends. DNA for the CDR3: TGTGCCACCAGCAGAGATCTTATGGGCACCGGGGAGCTGTTTTTT. This encodes CATSRDLMGTGELFF.

A few counts support this clonotype. The chain is built from TRBV20-1 and TRBJ1-1, with TRBD1 matching 7 bases. From germline, CDR1 is DFQATT and CDR2 SNEGSKA (reference sequence). The CDR3 has 13 amino acids. V lost 7 bases and J lost 1; bases outside the gene matches: 6. This CDR3 is CSVGGGRNTEAFF. CDR3 coding DNA: TGCAGTGTAGGGGGCGGGCGGAACACTGAAGCTTTCTTT.

This clonotype was counted a few times. The V call is TRBV6-4, the J call TRBJ2-6, with 9 bases matching TRBD1. The CDR3 length is 18 residues. With 5 bases clipped from V and 1 base from J, the junction kept 9 bases outside the gene matches. Germline V lookup: CDR1 MRHNA, CDR2 SNTAGT. The CDR3 protein is CASSPGTGTRSGANVLTF. The CDR3 DNA reads as TGTGCCAGCAGTCCCGGGACAGGGACGAGGTCTGGGGCCAACGTCCTGACTTTC.

The chain combines TRBV4-2 with TRBJ1-2, with D tentatively TRBD1 (6 bases). The CDR3 extends over 14 amino acids. V lost 0 bases, J lost 3 bases, and 8 bases lay in between. The V gene's germline CDR1 is LGHNA and CDR2 YNFKEQ. CDR3 nucleotide sequence: TGTGCCAGCAGCCAAGAGTGGACAGACTATGGCTACACCTTC. Amino acids: CASSQEWTDYGYTF.

The table lists this clonotype with a few counts. This chain links TRBV12-3 or TRBV12-4 with TRBJ2-7; 10 bases match TRBD1. The CDR3 length is 16 residues. V lost 4 bases, J lost 0 bases, and 6 bases stayed unmatched. CDR3 in DNA: TGTGCCAGCAGTTCCGCCGACAGGGGGCCCTCCTACGAGCAGTACTTC. It specifies CASSSADRGPSYEQYF.

A few counts support this clonotype. This sequence joins TRBV12-3 or TRBV12-4 and TRBJ1-4, with 10 positions matching TRBD1. The CDR3 contains 17 residues. Trimming removed 3 bases from V and 2 bases from J; junction bases left unmatched: 6. The CDR3: CASSLRRTGGTNEKLFF. The CDR3 bases are TGTGCCAGCAGTTTGCGAAGGACAGGGGGGACTAATGAAAAACTGTTTTTT.

This clonotype was seen a few times. In DNA, the CDR3 is TGCGCCAGCAGCCTTTCGACAGAGAACACTGAAGCTTTCTTT. It translates to CASSLSTENTEAFF. The chain uses TRBV5-1 and TRBJ1-1; D might be TRBD1 (5 bases). Deletions cut 4 bases from V and 1 base from J, with 11 bases between. Germline assignment: CDR1 SGHRS and CDR2 YFSETQ. This CDR3 is built from 14 residues.

This clonotype was picked up many times. This sequence joins TRBV29-1 and TRBJ1-1, with 7 bases lining up with TRBD1. Germline assignment: CDR1 SQVTM and CDR2 ANQGSEA. After removal of 6 bases from V and 5 bases from J, the junction contained 9 bases not matched to a gene. The CDR3 is 13 residues long. CDR3 residues: CSVTGALGTEAFF. DNA of the CDR3: TGCAGCGTCACAGGGGCGCTGGGTACTGAAGCTTTCTTT. Full variable domain (outside the CDR3, taken from reference TRBV29-1 and TRBJ1-1): SAVISQKPSRDICQRGTSLTIQCQVDSQVTMMFWYRQQPGQSLTLIATANQGSEATYESGFVIDKFPISRPNLTFSTLTVSNMSPEDSSIYLCSVTGALGTEAFFGQGTRLTVV.

This clonotype was seen more than once but under ten times. The rearrangement uses TRBV7-8 and TRBJ2-4, with a tentative D call TRBD1 (5 bases). V was pared by 3 bases and J by 0 bases, with 12 bases between. The CDR3 contains 16 residues. CDR1 SGHVS and CDR2 FQNEAQ come from the germline V gene. CDR3 in DNA: TGTGCCAGCAGCTTTCGACAGCTGTTAGCCAAAAACATTCAGTACTTC. Its translation is CASSFRQLLAKNIQYF.

In this sample, this clonotype turned up many times. This sequence joins TRBV12-5 and TRBJ2-2, with D perhaps TRBD2 (5 bases). Trimming took off 2 bases at V and 7 bases at J, with 17 bases between the two ends. The CDR3 loop spans 16 amino acids. The germline CDR1 and CDR2 sequences are LGHNT and FRNRAP. The CDR3 loop reads CASGLPPGSGIGELFF. In nucleotides, the CDR3 is TGTGCTAGTGGTTTGCCCCCGGGGTCCGGAATCGGGGAGCTGTTTTTT.

This clonotype came up a few times. The rearrangement uses TRBV20-1 and TRBJ2-1, with D possibly called TRBD1 or TRBD2 (7 bases each). Trimming took off 5 bases at V and 9 bases at J, with 23 bases between the two ends. Germline CDR1 DFQATT, CDR2 SNEGSKA (reference sequence). CDR3 length: 15 residues. The CDR3 loop reads CSASLQGGPVGEQFF. The CDR3 DNA reads TGCAGTGCTTCCCTGCAGGGGGGGCCCGTCGGTGAGCAGTTCTTC.

The rearrangement uses TRBV30 and TRBJ1-5; D call uncertain. Germline V gene lookup returns CDR1 GTSNPN and CDR2 SVGIG (reference sequence). The CDR3 consists of 12 residues. V was cut by 5 bases and J by 9 bases, with 14 bases left in between. The CDR3 nucleotides read TGTGCCTGGTCCAAATCTCGCGGGCCCCAGCATTTT. Its translation is CAWSKSRGPQHF.

The chain uses TRBV5-1 and TRBJ1-2; D is possibly TRBD1 (5 bases). Trimming pared 0 bases from V and 8 bases from J, leaving 17 bases between. Germline values: CDR1 SGHRS, CDR2 YFSETQ. The CDR3 sequence is 15 residues long. This CDR3 reads CASSLEVSGPLGYTF. The CDR3 bases are TGCGCCAGCAGCTTGGAAGTTTCAGGGCCTCTGGGCTACACCTTC.

The rearrangement links TRBV5-1 to TRBJ2-2, with TRBD1 as a possible D gene (6 bases). V shed 4 bases and J shed 0 bases, with 10 bases lying between them. The CDR3 covers 15 residues. Germline values: CDR1 SGHRS, CDR2 YFSETQ. In nucleotides, the CDR3 is TGCGCCAGCAGCCCGGGACATACGAACACCGGGGAGCTGTTTTTT. It codes for CASSPGHTNTGELFF.

In its sample, this clonotype was seen a few times. The CDR3 DNA reads as TGCGCCAGCAGCGCCCAACCGCTTGGGACAAACGAGCAGTACTTC. This codes for CASSAQPLGTNEQYF. The chain carries TRBV5-1 and TRBJ2-7; a weak D match, TRBD1 (6 bases). Trimming stripped 4 bases from V and 5 bases from J, with 19 bases between. From germline, CDR1 is SGHRS and CDR2 YFSETQ. The CDR3 is 15 residues long.

V and J are TRBV27 and TRBJ1-1, with 7 bases aligning to TRBD1. There are 15 residues in the CDR3. The ends lost 4 bases at V and 4 bases at J; junction bases unmatched: 9. Germline values: CDR1 MNHEY, CDR2 SMNVEV (reference sequence). This CDR3 reads CASSSSGQRGTEAFF. The CDR3 DNA is TGTGCCAGCAGTTCGTCGGGACAGCGAGGCACTGAAGCTTTCTTT.